A selection of T cell receptor beta chains follows, all from one sample in a study of T cell responses to AZD1222 COVID-19 vaccine. The data were produced by immunoSEQ multiplex PCR, yet TCRdb's version contains in-frame clones alone and is incomplete. The sample yields about 97,000 clones, 80% to 90% seen once. Sequencing used peripheral blood, obtained on day 0 of AZD1222 vaccination. Receptor source: an adult in good health. CDR3s include the opening cysteine and the closing phenylalanine or tryptophan. Each record gives: D gene, V gene, clone size, J gene, CDR3 DNA, CDR3 protein. D genes are given only for firm matches. Clone size is shown for a subset of rows, as once, few, many or a class of expanded clone.

>TRBD2|TRBV28|.|TRBJ2-1
TGTGCCAGCAGTACTAGCGGGAGCCCCTACAATGAGCAGTTCTTC
CASSTSGSPYNEQFF
>.|TRBV2|.|TRBJ2-5
TGTGCCAGCAGGGGGGAGGCAGAGACCCAGTACTTC
CASRGEAETQYF
>TRBD1|TRBV6-6|.|TRBJ2-2
TGTGCCAGCAGCCCCGGGACAGCGAACACCGGGGAGCTGTTTTTT
CASSPGTANTGELFF
>.|TRBV7-3|.|TRBJ1-2
TGTGCCAGCAGCTTATTTGGGGGCGCAGGGTTTGGCTACACCTTC
CASSLFGGAGFGYTF
>.|TRBV28|.|TRBJ1-5
TGTGCCAGCAGTTTATCTTCGGGGGCGAGTATGAATCAGCCCCAGCATTTT
CASSLSSGASMNQPQHF
>TRBD1|TRBV5-6|.|TRBJ2-2
TGTGCCAGCAGCGCGGACAGGGCCCGCTCGGAGAGGTTGTTTTTT
CASSADRARSERLFF
>.|TRBV5-6|once|TRBJ2-1
TGTGCCAGCAGCTTTCTCCGGGAGAGGGACCACAATGAGCAGTTCTTC
CASSFLRERDHNEQFF
>.|TRBV7-2|.|TRBJ1-6
TGTGCCAGCAGCTTTGGCATAGCTTCACCCCTCCACTTT
CASSFGIASPLHF
>TRBD1|TRBV28|.|TRBJ2-2
TGTGCCACCCGGGACAGTAACACCGGGGAGCTGTTTTTT
CATRDSNTGELFF
>.|TRBV30|.|TRBJ1-3
TGTGCCTGGAGTGCACCCTCGACAGTGTTCGGAAACACCATATATTTT
CAWSAPSTVFGNTIYF
>.|TRBV7-8|.|TRBJ2-4
TGTGCCAGCAGCTTAATCAGGGAAAACATTCAGTACTTC
CASSLIRENIQYF
>.|TRBV11-1|.|TRBJ2-5
TGTGCCAGCAGCTTCGCGCGGACGTACCAAGAGACCCAGTACTTC
CASSFARTYQETQYF
>TRBD2|TRBV5-4|.|TRBJ2-1
TGTGCCAGCAGCAAGGGACTAGCGGGAGTATCGTACAATGAGCAGTTCTTC
CASSKGLAGVSYNEQFF
>TRBD1|TRBV6-5|.|TRBJ1-2
TGTGCCAGCAGTTTGTATCCGGGACAGTATGGCTACACCTTC
CASSLYPGQYGYTF
>.|TRBV9|few|TRBJ1-6
TGTGCCAGCAGCGGGGATAATTCACCCCTCCACTTT
CASSGDNSPLHF
>.|TRBV7-2|.|TRBJ1-6
TGTGCCAGCAGCTTAGGTCAGCGGGATTCACCCCTCCACTTT
CASSLGQRDSPLHF
>TRBD2|TRBV24-1|.|TRBJ2-5
TGTGCCACCAGTGCGCACTTAGCGGGACGGGAGACCCAGTACTTC
CATSAHLAGRETQYF
>.|TRBV6-6|.|TRBJ2-7
TGTGCCAGCAGTTACTCGAGGGTGACTACCTACGAGCAGTACTTC
CASSYSRVTTYEQYF
>.|TRBV28|.|TRBJ2-5
TGTGCCAGCAGTTTACCCCTGGGGGCCGGGGGGACCCAGTACTTC
CASSLPLGAGGTQYF
>TRBD2|TRBV6-6|.|TRBJ2-3
TGTGCCAGCACCAGAGGGACTAGCGGTCGCACAGATACGCAGTATTTT
CASTRGTSGRTDTQYF
>.|TRBV7-2|few|TRBJ2-1
TGTGCCAGCAGCCCCAGCTGGGCCGATTACAATGAGCAGTTCTTC
CASSPSWADYNEQFF
>.|TRBV5-5|.|TRBJ1-5
TGTGCCAGCAGCTTGGTAGGTTACGGGGAACAGCCCCAGCATTTT
CASSLVGYGEQPQHF
>.|TRBV6-5|.|TRBJ2-6
TGTGCCAGTAGGGGGGGGCCCGGGGCCAACGTCCTGACTTTC
CASRGGPGANVLTF
>.|TRBV2|.|TRBJ1-1
TGTGCCAGCAAACCCGGTGAGGGCCCAACGAACACTGAAGCTTTCTTT
CASKPGEGPTNTEAFF
>.|TRBV6-5|.|TRBJ1-6
TGTGCCAGCAGTTATTCTGAATTGCGGGATTCACCCCTCCACTTT
CASSYSELRDSPLHF
>.|TRBV19|.|TRBJ1-6
TGTGCCAGTAGACAACAGGGTATGATTTCACCCCTCCACTTT
CASRQQGMISPLHF
>.|TRBV7-2|.|TRBJ1-2
TGTGCCAGCAGCTTAGCCCGACAGATGGATGGCTACACCTTC
CASSLARQMDGYTF
>.|TRBV7-3|.|TRBJ2-2
TGTGCCAGCAGCTTAAAGGCGACGGCCGGGGAGCTGTTTTTT
CASSLKATAGELFF
>.|TRBV25-1|.|TRBJ1-2
TGTGCCAGCACGGGGTACGTCGACTATGGCTACACCTTC
CASTGYVDYGYTF
>.|TRBV3-1/TRBV3-2|.|TRBJ2-5
TGTGCCAGCAGCCAAGTTGGTCCCGGGGTCGGGGAGACCCAGTACTTC
CASSQVGPGVGETQYF
>.|TRBV21-1|few|TRBJ2-7
TGTGCCAGCAGCATTGACGGGAAGTACTACGAGCAGTACTTC
CASSIDGKYYEQYF
>TRBD2|TRBV5-1|.|TRBJ2-5
TGCGCCAGCAGCCAAAATCCTAGCGGACCCCCACAAGAGACCCAGTACTTC
CASSQNPSGPPQETQYF
>TRBD1|TRBV11-2|.|TRBJ1-5
TGTGCCAGCAGCGAGAATGGACAGGGTGATCAGCCCCAGCATTTT
CASSENGQGDQPQHF
>.|TRBV24-1|once|TRBJ2-1
TGTGCCACCAGTGATCCCTCGACGGGGGCGGAATCGCATGAGCAGTTCTTC
CATSDPSTGAESHEQFF
>.|TRBV20-1|.|TRBJ2-7
TGCAGTGCCTTACGGTGGGACGAGCAGTACTTC
CSALRWDEQYF
>TRBD1|TRBV7-2|.|TRBJ2-1
TGTGCCAGCAGCTTAATGGGACAGATTTACAATGAGCAGTTCTTC
CASSLMGQIYNEQFF
>.|TRBV19|.|TRBJ1-1
TGTGCCAGTAGCCCAATACCGGGGCCTAACACTGAAGCTTTCTTT
CASSPIPGPNTEAFF
>.|TRBV19|.|TRBJ2-5
TGTGCCAGTAGTCAGACTAACCAAGAGACCCAGTACTTC
CASSQTNQETQYF
>TRBD1|TRBV9|.|TRBJ1-1
TGTGCCAGCAGCGTAGACAGGGGAGACACTGAAGCTTTCTTT
CASSVDRGDTEAFF
>.|TRBV28|once|TRBJ1-1
TGTGCCAGCAGTTTCCCTCAGGGGACGGGCGCGGAAGCTTTCTTT
CASSFPQGTGAEAFF